This TCR beta chain originates from a study of blood T cell repertoires in COVID-19. Study-wide context: Sources were T cells, B-cell-depleted T cells, or PBMCs; the material itself was cDNA or gDNA.

CDR1 and CDR2 (germline): LNHDA, SQIVND (reference sequence). The CDR3 runs to 17 residues. Trimming removed 2 bases from V and 4 bases from J; junction bases left unmatched: 9. The table came from immunoSEQ multiplex PCR; TCRdb's copy has only in-frame clones and leaves some out. The sample consists of over 200,000 clones, approximately 84% of them appearing once. The chain uses TRBV19 and TRBJ1-5, with TRBD1 matching 9 bases. Sequencing was carried out using peripheral blood. The TCR was taken from a woman of 80 years or more with acute or convalescent COVID-19. CDR3 sequence (DNA): TGTGCCAGTAGTATAACAGGGGGCGCCGGTGCAAATCAGCCCCAGCATTTT. Translating gives CASSITGGAGANQPQHF.